This note documents a single T cell receptor beta chain sequence. CDR1 is SGHRS, CDR2 YFSETQ, per germline. There are 18 residues in the CDR3. V lost 4 bases to trimming and J lost 3 bases; unmatched junction nucleotides: 11. The data derive from a study of blood T cell repertoires in COVID-19. Looking at the study overall: COVID-19 samples, acute and convalescent, were from the United States, Italy and Spain. PBMCs, B-cell-depleted T cells, or T cells were the source of the cDNA or gDNA that made up the material.

How the authors handled the data: Nucleated cell counts were estimated from reference gene primer amplification. Data came from immunoSEQ multiplex PCR; TCRdb stores just in-frame clones and leaves some out. V and J calls and clone size are copied from that table; D and trimming were computed from the DNA. The sample consists of nearly 55,000 clones, approximately 86% of them appearing once. The source of this sequence is a man aged 70-80 years with active COVID-19. V and J are TRBV5-1 and TRBJ2-4; 12 bases match TRBD2. Specimen: peripheral blood. CDR3 protein: CASSTTPSGGAVKNIQYF. CDR3 nucleotides: TGCGCCAGCAGCACGACCCCTAGCGGGGGGGCTGTCAAAAACATTCAGTACTTC.